This is a list of T cell receptor beta chains from one sample in a study of cytotoxic CD8 clonotypes in ibrutinib-treated CLL. The table came from immunoSEQ multiplex PCR; TCRdb's copy has only in-frame clones and leaves some out. This sample has 130,000 or so clones, with 75% to 90% found just once. Sequenced material: PBMCs, taken after 24 months of ibrutinib treatment. These receptors were collected from a human donor with chronic lymphocytic leukemia. Each CDR3 is given with its conserved first and last residue. Each record gives: V gene, D gene, J gene, clone size, CDR3 protein, CDR3 DNA. D genes are given only for firm matches. Size is stated for part of the rows, as once, few or many counts, or as a class when the clone is expanded.

TRBV5-6,TRBD1,TRBJ1-5,-,CASSFLVQGRSNQPQHF,TGTGCCAGCAGCTTCTTAGTACAGGGGCGTAGCAATCAGCCCCAGCATTTT
TRBV15,TRBD1,TRBJ1-2,once,CATSKSQGRPGYTF,TGTGCCACCAGCAAATCACAGGGGAGACCTGGCTACACCTTC
TRBV9,-,TRBJ1-1,-,CASSGRTTMNTEAFF,TGTGCCAGCAGCGGACGGACGACTATGAACACTGAAGCTTTCTTT
TRBV11-3,-,TRBJ2-5,-,CASSYRSGSGQETQYF,TGTGCCAGCAGTTACCGGTCAGGGTCGGGGCAAGAGACCCAGTACTTC
TRBV27,TRBD1,TRBJ1-6,-,CASSSGLPGQGLSSYNSPLHF,TGTGCCAGCAGTTCCGGATTGCCGGGACAGGGGTTGAGCTCCTATAATTCACCCCTCCACTTT
TRBV15,-,TRBJ2-7,-,CATSRDLGSYEQYF,TGTGCCACCAGCAGAGATCTTGGCTCCTACGAGCAGTACTTC
TRBV28,-,TRBJ1-5,once,CASSRYGIFMNDQPQHF,TGTGCCAGCAGTAGATACGGGATTTTCATGAACGATCAGCCCCAGCATTTT
TRBV14,TRBD2,TRBJ2-2,medium-sized,CASRRLAGGPGELFF,TGTGCCAGCAGGAGACTAGCGGGAGGCCCCGGGGAGCTGTTTTTT
TRBV11-3,-,TRBJ2-7,-,CASSSGYEQYF,TGTGCCAGCAGCTCCGGCTACGAGCAGTACTTC
TRBV7-2,-,TRBJ1-2,-,CASRSAGEDYGYTF,TGTGCCAGCAGATCGGCAGGGGAAGACTATGGCTACACCTTC
TRBV7-3,TRBD2,TRBJ2-6,-,CASSFASGRWANVLTF,TGTGCCAGCAGTTTTGCTAGCGGGAGGTGGGCCAACGTCCTGACTTTC
TRBV2,-,TRBJ1-3,few,CASRASSGNTIYF,TGTGCCAGCAGAGCAAGCTCTGGAAACACCATATATTTT
TRBV28,-,TRBJ2-2,-,CASNQFRGANTGELFF,TGTGCCAGCAACCAATTTAGGGGGGCAAACACCGGGGAGCTGTTTTTT
TRBV9,TRBD1,TRBJ1-4,-,CASSVGDRGANEKLFF,TGTGCCAGCAGCGTAGGGGACAGGGGAGCTAATGAAAAACTGTTTTTT
TRBV4-3,-,TRBJ1-1,-,CASSQRFNTEAFF,TGCGCCAGCAGCCAACGGTTCAACACTGAAGCTTTCTTT
TRBV6-5,-,TRBJ2-7,-,CASSYRDRGNYEQYF,TGTGCCAGCAGTTATCGGGATAGAGGGAACTACGAGCAGTACTTC
TRBV5-1,-,TRBJ1-5,-,CASSLVGTEGQPQHF,TGCGCCAGCAGCTTGGTTGGGACTGAGGGTCAGCCCCAGCATTTT
TRBV4-3,-,TRBJ1-3,-,CASSQEGGGRNTIYF,TGCGCCAGCAGCCAAGAAGGCGGGGGCAGAAACACCATATATTTT
TRBV7-3,TRBD1,TRBJ2-1,once,CASSFGQGYEQFF,TGTGCCAGCAGCTTCGGACAGGGGTACGAGCAGTTCTTC
TRBV7-9,-,TRBJ2-5,-,CASSLDGYGYF,TGTGCCAGCAGCTTAGACGGCTATGGATACTTC
TRBV2,-,TRBJ1-1,-,CASESMNTEAFF,TGTGCCAGCGAGAGCATGAACACTGAAGCTTTCTTT
TRBV15,-,TRBJ1-4,-,CATSRGTNNEKLFF,TGTGCCACCAGCAGAGGGACAAATAATGAAAAACTGTTTTTT
TRBV7-3,-,TRBJ1-2,-,CASSLDPPGPRTLYGYTF,TGTGCCAGCAGCTTAGACCCTCCTGGACCCCGAACCCTCTATGGCTACACCTTC
TRBV18,-,TRBJ1-2,-,CASSPGGRVRYGYTF,TGTGCCAGCTCACCCGGGGGGCGAGTTCGGTATGGCTACACCTTC
TRBV6-5,-,TRBJ1-1,-,CASSTVGTEAFF,TGTGCCAGCAGCACGGTTGGCACTGAAGCTTTCTTT
TRBV14,-,TRBJ1-1,medium-sized,CASSQRGANTEAFF,TGTGCCAGCAGCCAACGGGGGGCGAACACTGAAGCTTTCTTT
TRBV19,TRBD2,TRBJ2-5,-,CASSIAYLGLAGVQETQYF,TGTGCCAGTAGTATCGCCTACCTCGGACTAGCGGGTGTCCAAGAGACCCAGTACTTC
TRBV5-5,TRBD1,TRBJ2-7,-,CASSLTGTAYEQYF,TGTGCCAGCAGCTTGACCGGGACAGCTTACGAGCAGTACTTC
TRBV7-8,-,TRBJ2-1,-,CASSLEYLASNEQFF,TGTGCCAGCAGCTTAGAATATCTGGCCAGCAATGAGCAGTTCTTC
TRBV5-1,TRBD1,TRBJ1-2,-,CASSTQGPDYGYTF,TGCGCCAGCAGCACACAGGGGCCCGACTATGGCTACACCTTC
TRBV25-1,-,TRBJ1-4,-,CASSPPGGPNKKLFF,TGTGCCAGCAGCCCCCCGGGGGGCCCCAATAAAAAACTGTTTTTT
TRBV28,-,TRBJ2-5,-,CASRSSGETQYF,TGTGCCAGCAGGTCCTCGGGAGAGACCCAGTACTTC
TRBV27,TRBD1,TRBJ2-3,-,CASSFTWDRGVRDTQYF,TGTGCCAGCAGTTTCACTTGGGACAGGGGGGTTAGAGATACGCAGTATTTT
TRBV4-1,-,TRBJ1-3,-,CASSQANLISSGNTIYF,TGCGCCAGCAGCCAAGCAAACCTTATCTCCTCTGGAAACACCATATATTTT
TRBV28,-,TRBJ2-7,-,CASSRGTYEQYF,TGTGCCAGCAGCCGGGGGACCTACGAGCAGTACTTC
TRBV10-3,TRBD1,TRBJ2-5,-,CAISGGQGGIETQYF,TGTGCCATCAGTGGGGGACAGGGGGGTATCGAGACCCAGTACTTC
TRBV28,-,TRBJ2-7,-,CASSKIASNSYEQYF,TGTGCCAGCAGTAAGATCGCCAGTAACTCCTACGAGCAGTACTTC
TRBV28,-,TRBJ1-2,few,CASTGPVLYGYTF,TGTGCCAGCACCGGCCCGGTCTTGTATGGCTACACCTTC
TRBV7-7,TRBD1,TRBJ2-5,-,CASSSTGTQETQYF,TGTGCCAGCAGCTCGACAGGGACCCAAGAGACCCAGTACTTC
TRBV18,TRBD1,TRBJ1-6,-,CASSPQRQGENSPLHF,TGTGCCAGCTCACCACAGAGACAGGGGGAAAATTCACCCCTCCACTTT
TRBV5-5,TRBD1,TRBJ1-4,-,CASSLDRLNEKLFF,TGTGCCAGCAGCCTGGACAGGCTTAATGAAAAACTGTTTTTT
TRBV28,TRBD2,TRBJ2-1,-,CAVGGTSYNEQFF,TGTGCCGTGGGAGGGACGAGCTACAATGAGCAGTTCTTC
TRBV7-9,-,TRBJ1-4,-,CASSLWVSATNEKLFF,TGTGCCAGCAGCTTATGGGTGTCCGCAACTAATGAAAAACTGTTTTTT
TRBV19,-,TRBJ2-5,-,CASSIGGQETQYF,TGTGCCAGTAGTATCGGGGGCCAAGAGACCCAGTACTTC
TRBV5-1,-,TRBJ1-2,-,CASSPAKSPMGGYTF,TGCGCCAGCAGCCCGGCAAAATCCCCCATGGGGGGCTACACCTTC
TRBV18,TRBD1,TRBJ1-1,-,CASSPPNAGGHTEAFF,TGTGCCAGCTCCCCCCCCAACGCAGGGGGACACACTGAAGCTTTCTTT
TRBV6-5,-,TRBJ2-6,-,CASSYWTSGANVLTF,TGTGCCAGCAGTTACTGGACGTCTGGGGCCAACGTCCTGACTTTC